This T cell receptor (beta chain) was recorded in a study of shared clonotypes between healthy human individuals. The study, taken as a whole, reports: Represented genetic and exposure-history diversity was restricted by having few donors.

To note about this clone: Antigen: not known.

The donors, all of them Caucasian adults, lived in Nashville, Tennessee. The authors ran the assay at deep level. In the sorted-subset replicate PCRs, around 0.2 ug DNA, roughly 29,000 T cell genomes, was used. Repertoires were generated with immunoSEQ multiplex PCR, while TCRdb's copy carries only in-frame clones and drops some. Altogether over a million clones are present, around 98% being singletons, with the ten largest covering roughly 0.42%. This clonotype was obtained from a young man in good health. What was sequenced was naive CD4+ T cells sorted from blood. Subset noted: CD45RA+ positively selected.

The CDR3 spells CASSLWQTYSNQPQHF. The DNA of the CDR3 is TGTGCCAGCAGCTTGTGGCAGACCTATAGCAATCAGCCCCAGCATTTT. This chain connects TRBV5-6 to TRBJ1-5; unclear D gene. V gave up 1 base and J gave up 0 bases, with 11 bases separating them. CDR1 is SGHDT, CDR2 YYEEEE, per germline. This CDR3 contains 16 residues.